Below, 14 T cell receptor beta chains from the same sample are listed, as sequenced in a study of T-cell memory formation after mild COVID-19. MiXCR was run by TCRdb on the 5' RACE reads, yielding one entry per CDR3 protein. The top ten hold roughly 4.3% of the sample, which has over 150,000 distinct CDR3 sequences, about 18% seen once. The sequencing input was PBMCs or a T cell subset sorted from them (not recorded which). These TCRs come from a man between 18 and 35 years old who had mild COVID-19 (a few samples of this study predate the infection). Cell type and time point are not known.

V usage is TRBV4-3 and J usage is TRBJ2-3; no clear D gene. Per the germline V gene, CDR1 is LGHNA and CDR2 is YSLEER. Trimming cost V 3 bases and J 2 bases, with 9 bases left between them. There are 14 residues in the CDR3. CDR3: CASSQGYITDTQYF. The DNA for the CDR3 is TGCGCCAGCAGCCAGGGGTACATCACAGATACGCAGTATTTT.

The chain carries TRBV5-1 and TRBJ2-5, with D perhaps given as TRBD1 or TRBD2 (5 bases each). The germline V gene encodes CDR1 SGHRS and CDR2 YFSETQ. The CDR3 consists of 15 residues. The V end was cut by 0 bases, the J end by 1 base, with 10 bases between. The CDR3 nucleotides are TGCGCCAGCAGCTTGGTGGGGACCCCCCAAGAGACCCAGTACTTC. It translates to CASSLVGTPQETQYF.

The CDR3, as DNA: TGTGCCAGCAGTCCCCGGAGCAAAAGGAACTCAGGCGAGCAGTACGTC. Its translation: CASSPRSKRNSGEQYV. This chain connects TRBV6-1 to TRBJ2-7; the D is unclear. Trimming took 5 bases from V and 6 from J, leaving 23 bases between them. Germline V gene lookup returns CDR1 MNHNS and CDR2 SASEGT. The CDR3 totals 16 residues.

The chain uses TRBV9 and TRBJ2-2; D is ambiguous. Trimming left V 1 base short and J 2 bases short, with 9 bases between. The CDR3 totals 15 residues. Germline V lookup: CDR1 SGDLS, CDR2 YYNGEE. The DNA of the CDR3 is TGTGCCAGCAGCGTAAGGTCATCAAACACCGGGGAGCTGTTTTTT. As protein: CASSVRSSNTGELFF.

V usage is TRBV7-9 and J usage is TRBJ2-5; the D is unclear. Germline CDR1 reads SEHNR; CDR2 reads FQNEAQ (reference sequence). Deletions cut 5 bases from V and 9 bases from J, with 13 bases between. This CDR3 is built from 12 residues. Here the CDR3 reads CASSQDSTPQYF. The CDR3 coding sequence is TGTGCCAGCAGCCAGGATTCAACACCCCAGTACTTC. Full variable domain (remainder filled in from reference TRBV7-9 and TRBJ2-5): DTGVSQNPRHKITKRGQNVTFRCDPISEHNRLYWYRQTLGQGPEFLTYFQNEAQLEKSRLLSDRFSAERPKGSFSTLEIQRTEQGDSAMYLCASSQDSTPQYFGPGTRLLVL.

This chain uses TRBV28 with TRBJ2-7; D remains ambiguous. The CDR3 contains 15 residues. V was shortened by 4 bases and J by 1 base, with 14 bases between the two germline ends. CDR1 is MDHEN, CDR2 SYDVKM, per germline. The CDR3 spells CASSSPTRVSYEQYV. The CDR3 DNA reads TGTGCCAGCAGTTCACCGACACGGGTATCCTACGAGCAGTACGTC.

This clonotype was counted at least ten times. The gene calls are TRBV29-1 and TRBJ1-2, with 9 nucleotides matching TRBD1. CDR3 length equals 13 residues. V shed 4 bases, J shed 2 bases, and the junction held 2 bases outside the gene matches. Per germline, CDR1 SQVTM and CDR2 ANQGSEA. CDR3 nucleotides: TGCAGCGTTGCCGGACAGGGGAACTATGGCTACACCTTC. It translates to CSVAGQGNYGYTF. Full variable domain (remainder filled in from reference TRBV29-1 and TRBJ1-2): SAVISQKPSRDICQRGTSLTIQCQVDSQVTMMFWYRQQPGQSLTLIATANQGSEATYESGFVIDKFPISRPNLTFSTLTVSNMSPEDSSIYLCSVAGQGNYGYTFGSGTRLTVV.

This clonotype was detected a few times. V gene TRBV20-1 combines with J gene TRBJ1-3; D not resolved. CDR1 is DFQATT, CDR2 SNEGSKA, per germline (reference sequence). The V end lost 0 bases, the J end lost 0 bases, and 9 bases lay between the germline ends. CDR3 length: 15 amino acids. The CDR3 sequence is CSARDDGSSGNTIYF. The CDR3 nucleotides are TGCAGTGCTAGAGATGACGGGAGCTCTGGAAACACCATATATTTT.

The sample holds a few counts of this clonotype. The chain carries TRBV7-3 and TRBJ1-6; the match to TRBD1 covers 7 bases. Germline values: CDR1 SGHTA, CDR2 FQGTGA. The CDR3 length is 15 residues. The ends lost 2 bases at V and 9 bases at J; junction bases unmatched: 7. In DNA form, the CDR3 reads TGTGCCAGCAGCTTAGCAGGGGGAATAGTTTCACCCCTCCACTTT. Amino acids: CASSLAGGIVSPLHF.

The J gene is TRBJ2-5, the V gene TRBV5-1; D call uncertain. Looked up from germline, CDR1 is SGHRS and CDR2 is YFSETQ. CDR3 length: 14 residues. Trimming pared 0 bases from V and 5 bases from J, leaving 11 bases between. CDR3: CASSLGRVRETQYF. CDR3 coding DNA: TGCGCCAGCAGCTTGGGACGGGTGCGGGAGACCCAGTACTTC.

This clonotype has only a few counts. The chain employs TRBV5-1 and TRBJ2-3, with D possibly being TRBD2 (6 bases). The CDR3 contains 16 residues. CDR1 is SGHRS and CDR2 is YFSETQ in the germline V gene. Trimming stripped 5 bases from V and 2 bases from J, with 18 bases between. This CDR3 reads CASRRVGGLNTDTQYF. The CDR3 nucleotides are TGCGCCAGCAGGAGGGTCGGGGGATTGAACACAGATACGCAGTATTTT.

CDR3 sequence reads: CASSQSTGGANVLTF. In DNA form, the CDR3 reads TGCGCCAGCAGCCAGTCGACGGGTGGGGCCAACGTCCTGACTTTC. The V call is TRBV5-1, the J call TRBJ2-6; D ambiguous. Trimming took off 4 bases at V and 3 bases at J, with 11 bases between the two ends. The CDR3 runs to 15 residues. CDR1 is SGHRS and CDR2 is YFSETQ in the germline V gene. The full variable domain, with the rest looked up from reference TRBV5-1 and TRBJ2-6, is KAGVTQTPRYLIKTRGQQVTLSCSPISGHRSVSWYQQTPGQGLQFLFEYFSETQRNKGNFPGRFSGRQFSNSRSEMNVSTLELGDSALYLCASSQSTGGANVLTFGAGSRLTVL.

The chain links TRBV20-1 to TRBJ1-3, with TRBD1 matching over 7 bases. V lost 6 bases and J lost 4; bases outside the gene matches: 6. The CDR3 loop spans 13 amino acids. Looked up from germline, CDR1 is DFQATT and CDR2 is SNEGSKA (reference sequence). This CDR3 reads CSAGQPQGNTIYF. CDR3 DNA sequence: TGCAGTGCGGGACAGCCCCAAGGAAACACCATATATTTT.

The genes are TRBV5-4 and TRBJ2-3; 10 nucleotides agree with TRBD2. V was clipped by 4 bases and J by 3 bases; unmatched bases: 8. This CDR3 is 16 amino acids long. The germline CDR1 and CDR2 sequences are SGHNT and YYREEE (reference sequence). CDR3 amino acids: CASSSSGGRRTDTQYF. For the CDR3, the DNA is TGTGCCAGCAGCAGTAGCGGGGGGAGGAGAACAGATACGCAGTATTTT.